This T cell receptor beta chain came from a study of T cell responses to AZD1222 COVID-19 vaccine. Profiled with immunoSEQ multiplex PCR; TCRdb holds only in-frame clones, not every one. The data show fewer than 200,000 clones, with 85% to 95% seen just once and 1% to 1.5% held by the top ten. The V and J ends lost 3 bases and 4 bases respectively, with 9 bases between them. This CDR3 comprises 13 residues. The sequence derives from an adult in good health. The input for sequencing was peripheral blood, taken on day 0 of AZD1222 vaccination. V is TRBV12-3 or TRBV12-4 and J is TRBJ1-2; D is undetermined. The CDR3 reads CASSLVRRYGYTF. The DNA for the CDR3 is TGTGCCAGCAGTTTGGTGAGACGCTATGGCTACACCTTC.